Presented here are 32 T cell receptor beta chains from one specimen sequenced in a study of blood T cell repertoires in COVID-19. The table came from immunoSEQ multiplex PCR; TCRdb's copy has only in-frame clones and leaves some out. Among around 64,000 clones listed, 91% were seen once. Sequenced: peripheral blood. These receptors were taken from a human donor in a cohort sampled during active COVID-19.

This sequence joins TRBV19 and TRBJ1-5, with D maybe TRBD1 (5 bases). The germline CDR1 and CDR2 sequences are LNHDA and SQIVND (reference sequence). This CDR3 region has 13 residues. V dropped 5 bases and J dropped 2 bases, with 7 bases sitting between them. The CDR3 reads CASSGRGNQPQHF. CDR3 coding DNA: TGTGCCAGTAGTGGCAGGGGCAATCAGCCCCAGCATTTT.

The genes are TRBV11-2 and TRBJ1-1; D is possibly TRBD1 (5 bases). The V and J ends lost 0 bases and 1 base respectively, with 15 bases between them. The CDR3 totals 17 residues. The germline CDR1 and CDR2 sequences are SGHAT and FQNNGV. The CDR3 DNA is TGTGCCAGCAGCTTAGACTGGGGGGAGCCGAAGAACACTGAAGCTTTCTTT. It codes for CASSLDWGEPKNTEAFF.

The chain couples TRBV5-5 to TRBJ2-2; D may be TRBD2 (6 bases). Germline loops: CDR1 SGHKS, CDR2 YYEKEE (reference sequence). CDR3 size: 15 residues. V lost 0 bases and J 5 bases, leaving 11 bases between the germline ends. CDR3 sequence: CASSLGGTFTGELFF. In DNA, the CDR3 is TGTGCCAGCAGCTTGGGTGGGACTTTTACCGGGGAGCTGTTTTTT.

The V gene is TRBV29-1, the J gene TRBJ1-4; unclear D gene. Trimming shortened V by 4 bases and J by 2 bases, and 14 bases separated the two germline ends. Germline V gives CDR1 SQVTM, CDR2 ANQGSEA. There are 15 residues in the CDR3. CDR3: CSVVLPTGTNEKLFF. CDR3 bases: TGCAGCGTTGTACTGCCCACGGGGACTAATGAAAAACTGTTTTTT. Full variable domain (missing parts from reference TRBV29-1 and TRBJ1-4): SAVISQKPSRDICQRGTSLTIQCQVDSQVTMMFWYRQQPGQSLTLIATANQGSEATYESGFVIDKFPISRPNLTFSTLTVSNMSPEDSSIYLCSVVLPTGTNEKLFFGSGTQLSVL.

This clone was recorded a few times. The same CDR3 is also encoded by other DNA sequences in this sample. The chain joins TRBV3-1 (or the pseudogene TRBV3-2) to TRBJ1-1, with D perhaps TRBD1 (5 bases). Trimming pared 6 bases from V and 4 bases from J, leaving 6 bases between. CDR1 and CDR2 (germline): LGHDT, YNNKEL (reference sequence). The CDR3 spans 11 residues. The CDR3 is CASRGGTEAFF. CDR3 coding DNA: TGTGCCAGCAGGGGGGGCACTGAAGCTTTCTTT.

CDR3 bases: TGTGCCAGCAGCCAAGAGATCAGGGGGACGCGGTGGGGCGACCAAGAGACCCAGTACTTC. Residues: CASSQEIRGTRWGDQETQYF. V is TRBV3-1 (or the pseudogene TRBV3-2) and J is TRBJ2-5, with 7 bases aligning to TRBD1. Trimming removed 0 bases from V and 0 bases from J; junction bases left unmatched: 16. Germline V lookup: CDR1 LGHDT, CDR2 YNNKEL (reference sequence). CDR3 length: 20 residues.

The gene calls are TRBV19 and TRBJ2-3, with a possible D match to TRBD2 (6 bases). The CDR3 extends over 14 amino acids. V gave up 10 bases and J gave up 4 bases, with 18 bases separating them. Germline V gene sequence: CDR1 LNHDA, CDR2 SQIVND (reference sequence). CDR3 DNA: TGTGCCACCCAGGCGGGGTTTAGGGCAGATACGCAGTATTTT. Translation gives CATQAGFRADTQYF.

This clone has a single count. This CDR3 reads CASSLVGSTSYHEQFF. For the CDR3, the DNA is TGTGCCAGCAGCTTGGTGGGGAGTACTAGCTACCACGAGCAGTTCTTC. The V call is TRBV5-8, the J call TRBJ2-1; TRBD2 is a possible D gene (6 bases). The CDR3 is made up of 16 amino acids. Germline V lookup: CDR1 SGHTS, CDR2 YDEGEE. The ends were cut back, 0 bases at V and 10 bases at J, with 20 bases in the middle. Drawing the rest from reference TRBV5-8 and TRBJ2-1, the complete variable domain is EAGVTQSPTHLIKTRGQQATLRCSPISGHTSVYWYQQALGLGLQFLLWYDEGEERNRGNFPPRFSGRQFPNYSSELNVNALELEDSALYLCASSLVGSTSYHEQFFGPGTRLTVL.

The rearrangement joins TRBV5-1 to TRBJ2-3, with a tentative D call TRBD2 (6 bases). The germline CDR1 and CDR2 sequences are SGHRS and YFSETQ. V gave up 2 bases and J gave up 5 bases, with 12 bases separating them. The CDR3 runs 14 residues. The CDR3 sequence is CASSLGTLQDTQYF. The CDR3 DNA is TGCGCCAGCAGCTTAGGGACTCTGCAAGATACGCAGTATTTT.

The count of this clone is one. The J gene is TRBJ1-4, the V gene TRBV7-2; the D gene is possibly TRBD1 (5 bases). The CDR3 contains 13 residues. Germline V CDR1 and CDR2: SGHTA, FQGNSA. Between the trimmed V and J ends, which lost 5 bases and 8 bases, there was a span of 12 bases. The CDR3 sequence: CASSIEWGEKLFF. The CDR3 coding sequence is TGTGCCAGCAGCATAGAGTGGGGCGAAAAACTGTTTTTT. Filled out from reference TRBV7-2 and TRBJ1-4, the complete variable domain reads GAGVSQSPSNKVTEKGKDVELRCDPISGHTALYWYRQSLGQGLEFLIYFQGNSAPDKSGLPSDRFSAERTGGSVSTLTIQRTQQEDSAVYLCASSIEWGEKLFFGSGTQLSVL.

The V call is TRBV6-4, the J call TRBJ1-2, with 7 positions matching TRBD1. V shed 0 bases and J 3 bases; nucleotides not matched to a gene: 4. The CDR3 has 15 amino acids. CDR1 MRHNA and CDR2 SNTAGT come from the germline V gene. This CDR3 reads CASSDSGQRDYGYTF. The CDR3 coding sequence is TGTGCCAGCAGTGACTCGGGACAGCGAGACTATGGCTACACCTTC.

J is TRBJ1-5 and V is TRBV19; TRBD1 is a possible D gene (5 bases). V gave up 4 bases and J gave up 3 bases, with 10 bases separating them. Germline V lookup: CDR1 LNHDA, CDR2 SQIVND (reference sequence). This CDR3 has 14 residues. CDR3 in DNA: TGTGCCAGTAGTACAGGGTTCGTCAATCAGCCCCAGCATTTT. Translated, it gives CASSTGFVNQPQHF.

The chain joins TRBV18 to TRBJ1-2; D remains ambiguous. The germline gives CDR1 KGHSH, CDR2 LQKENI. The CDR3 totals 15 residues. V lost 2 bases to trimming and J lost 4 bases, with 14 bases between them. In DNA form, the CDR3 reads TGTGCCAGCTCACCAGCGGCACCCCTGGTCTATGGCTACACCTTC. It is translated as CASSPAAPLVYGYTF.

CDR3 sequence reads: CASSLVTGGPETQYF. Here the CDR3 DNA reads TGTGCCAGCAGCTTAGTGACGGGGGGGCCAGAGACCCAGTACTTC. This chain connects TRBV7-2 to TRBJ2-5; 8 bases agree with TRBD2. Germline loops: CDR1 SGHTA, CDR2 FQGNSA. V shed 1 base, J shed 4 bases, and the junction held 5 bases outside the gene matches. This CDR3 is 15 amino acids long.

The CDR3 region has the DNA TGTGCCAGCAGTGAACTGGACAGTTTTATTTTTTCGGCTTTCTTT. Translating gives CASSELDSFIFSAFF. The V gene is TRBV6-1, the J gene TRBJ1-1; D is possibly TRBD1 (6 bases). The V end lost 2 bases, the J end lost 11 bases, and 21 bases lay between the germline ends. CDR1 is MNHNS, CDR2 SASEGT, per germline. The CDR3 extends over 15 amino acids.

This clone was seen at least ten times. This chain joins TRBV4-2 and TRBJ2-5, with a possible D match to TRBD2 (7 bases). Germline V gene lookup returns CDR1 LGHNA and CDR2 YNFKEQ. V gave up 0 bases and J gave up 1 base, with 12 bases separating them. The CDR3 runs to 16 residues. In DNA, the CDR3 is TGTGCCAGCAGCCAAGATTTGGCGGGGGCCCAAGAGACCCAGTACTTC. Amino acids: CASSQDLAGAQETQYF.

This chain joins TRBV7-6 and TRBJ1-3; a possible D gene is TRBD1 (5 bases). Germline-derived CDR1 and CDR2 are SGHVS and FNYEAQ. Trimming cost V 0 bases and J 0 bases, with 12 bases left between them. The CDR3 sequence is 17 residues long. CDR3 amino acids: CASSLAPGLNSGNTIYF. CDR3 sequence (DNA): TGTGCCAGCAGCTTAGCGCCAGGGCTAAACTCTGGAAACACCATATATTTT.

The chain joins TRBV19 to TRBJ2-7, with D possibly matching TRBD2 (6 bases). CDR3 length: 16 amino acids. Between the trimmed V and J ends, which lost 3 bases and 0 bases, there was a span of 15 bases. Germline values: CDR1 LNHDA, CDR2 SQIVND (reference sequence). The CDR3 reads CASSIASAGVSYEQYF. Written as DNA, the CDR3 is TGTGCCAGTAGTATCGCCTCAGCGGGCGTCTCCTACGAGCAGTACTTC.

The chain employs TRBV12-5 and TRBJ2-7, with D unclear. Germline CDR1 reads LGHNT; CDR2 reads FRNRAP. The length of the CDR3 is 15 residues. The V and J ends lost 6 bases and 0 bases respectively, with 15 bases between them. The CDR3 region is CASGKALTNSYEQYF. CDR3 sequence (DNA): TGTGCTAGTGGCAAGGCCCTCACTAACTCCTACGAGCAGTACTTC.

The rearrangement joins TRBV29-1 to TRBJ2-7, with D possibly matching TRBD2 (5 bases). V lost 5 bases, J lost 7 bases, and 18 bases lay in between. Germline values: CDR1 SQVTM, CDR2 ANQGSEA. The CDR3 runs to 13 residues. CDR3 sequence: CSVFTLAQGEQYF. The CDR3 nucleotides are TGCAGCGTTTTTACCCTAGCCCAAGGGGAGCAGTACTTC.

J is TRBJ2-3 and V is TRBV5-1; TRBD2 agrees at 11 bases. In germline, CDR1 is SGHRS, CDR2 YFSETQ. The CDR3 length is 16 residues. Unmatched junction bases numbered 6, after V lost 4 bases and J lost 2 bases. CDR3 loop: CASSPGLAVFTDTQYF. In DNA, the CDR3 is TGCGCCAGCAGCCCGGGACTAGCGGTTTTCACAGATACGCAGTATTTT. Full variable domain (remainder filled in from reference TRBV5-1 and TRBJ2-3): KAGVTQTPRYLIKTRGQQVTLSCSPISGHRSVSWYQQTPGQGLQFLFEYFSETQRNKGNFPGRFSGRQFSNSRSEMNVSTLELGDSALYLCASSPGLAVFTDTQYFGPGTRLTVL.

This rearrangement joins TRBV9 to TRBJ2-2; the D gene is possibly TRBD2 (6 bases). V was shortened by 0 bases and J by 6 bases, with 15 bases between the two germline ends. In germline, CDR1 is SGDLS, CDR2 YYNGEE. This CDR3 contains 16 residues. CDR3 loop: CASSVGTGVGSGELFF. The CDR3 DNA reads as TGTGCCAGCAGCGTAGGGACGGGAGTGGGTTCCGGGGAGCTGTTTTTT.

Worth noting for this clone: In the same sample, other DNA sequences code for this CDR3. The rearrangement joins TRBV7-2 to TRBJ2-3; D is uncertain. Deletions cut 1 base from V and 1 base from J, with 3 bases between. CDR1 and CDR2 (germline): SGHTA, FQGNSA. CDR3 size: 13 residues. The CDR3 DNA follows: TGTGCCAGCAGCTTAGAGCGCACAGATACGCAGTATTTT. Encoded protein: CASSLERTDTQYF.

The gene calls are TRBV5-4 and TRBJ2-3; 8 positions agree with TRBD1. J lost 5 bases, V lost 7 bases, and 6 bases had no gene match. There are 13 residues in the CDR3. Germline loops: CDR1 SGHNT, CDR2 YYREEE (reference sequence). The CDR3 DNA reads as TGTGCCAGCCGCAGGGGGCAAGGAGATACGCAGTATTTT. As protein: CASRRGQGDTQYF.

The chain uses TRBV7-8 and TRBJ2-1; TRBD1 matches at 8 bases. V was pared by 1 base and J by 10 bases, with 9 bases of the junction left unmatched. Germline-derived CDR1 and CDR2 are SGHVS and FQNEAQ. There are 15 residues in the CDR3. CDR3 coding DNA: TGTGCCAGCAGCTTAGTCTGGACAGGGAGTGGGGAGCAGTTCTTC. Protein: CASSLVWTGSGEQFF.

This chain uses TRBV7-3 with TRBJ2-3; 13 positions agree with TRBD2. Trimming removed 5 bases from V and 5 bases from J; junction bases left unmatched: 4. CDR1 and CDR2 from the germline V gene are SGHTA and FQGTGA. The CDR3 totals 15 residues. The CDR3 nucleotides read TGTGCCAGCAGCAGACTAGCGGGAGGACAAGATACGCAGTATTTT. Its protein product is CASSRLAGGQDTQYF.

J is TRBJ2-3 and V is TRBV4-1; 9 bases match TRBD1. Germline CDR1 and CDR2: MGHRA and YSYEKL. The CDR3 totals 15 residues. V shed 4 bases, J shed 5 bases, and the junction held 7 bases outside the gene matches. In DNA, the CDR3 is TGCGCCAGCAGCCCATGGACAGGGGCGGGAGATACGCAGTATTTT. Protein product: CASSPWTGAGDTQYF.

The chain recombines TRBV3-1 (or the pseudogene TRBV3-2) with TRBJ2-5, with 7 bases lining up with TRBD2. The CDR3 totals 16 residues. V lost 3 bases and J lost 4; bases outside the gene matches: 11. Germline assignment: CDR1 LGHDT and CDR2 YNNKEL (reference sequence). The CDR3 DNA reads TGTGCCAGCAGCCATTTTTTCGGGGAGGGCTTAGAGACCCAGTACTTC. The encoded protein is CASSHFFGEGLETQYF.

This clone was recorded once. This chain links TRBV6-5 with TRBJ1-4; D is ambiguous. The CDR3 consists of 14 residues. The germline gives CDR1 MNHEY, CDR2 SVGAGI. Trimming stripped 1 base from V and 3 bases from J, with 6 bases between. For the CDR3, the DNA is TGTGCCAGCAGTTACTATAGTTCTAATGAAAAACTGTTTTTT. As protein: CASSYYSSNEKLFF.

The chain recombines TRBV11-3 with TRBJ1-2, with unresolved D. The CDR3 consists of 11 residues. The ends were cut back, 2 bases at V and 8 bases at J, with 6 bases in the middle. Germline CDR1 SGHNT, CDR2 YENEEA. This chain's CDR3 is CASSLSSGYTF. CDR3 in DNA: TGTGCCAGCAGCTTATCAAGCGGCTACACCTTC. The full variable domain, rest sourced from reference TRBV11-3 and TRBJ1-2, is EAGVVQSPRYKIIEKKQPVAFWCNPISGHNTLYWYLQNLGQGPELLIRYENEEAVDDSQLPKDRFSAERLKGVDSTLKIQPAELGDSAVYLCASSLSSGYTFGSGTRLTVV.

The chain links TRBV6-1 to TRBJ1-3, with D unclear. V was clipped by 2 bases and J by 0 bases, with 14 bases between them. Germline V gene lookup returns CDR1 MNHNS and CDR2 SASEGT. There are 17 residues in the CDR3. As DNA, the CDR3 is TGTGCCAGCAGTGAAATCGTACGGACTTACTCTGGAAACACCATATATTTT. Encoded protein: CASSEIVRTYSGNTIYF.

The rearrangement links TRBV5-1 to TRBJ1-4, with unresolved D. The CDR3 spans 15 residues. V lost 0 bases, J lost 8 bases, and 14 bases lay in between. From germline, CDR1 is SGHRS and CDR2 YFSETQ. This CDR3 reads CASSLVRAAGEKLFF. Written as DNA, the CDR3 is TGCGCCAGCAGCTTGGTCCGGGCGGCGGGGGAAAAACTGTTTTTT.